This TCR beta chain derives from a study of radiation and T cells in renal cell carcinoma. This CDR3 is built from 18 residues. Germline lookup yields CDR1 KGHSH and CDR2 LQKENI. The V end lost 2 bases, the J end lost 0 bases, and 18 bases lay between the germline ends. Study findings and constraints: From baseline, blood top tumor clonotypes peaked at 2 weeks post-radiation.

As concerns this clone: Its target is not known.

Time point specified: baseline pretreatment blood. As for treatment: 15 Gy SBRT to primary tumor, nephrectomy 4 weeks later. This renal cell carcinoma was of the clear cell type. The protocol was immunoSEQ multiplex PCR, while the TCRdb copy is restricted to in-frame clones and leaves out a portion. The sample shows roughly 100,000 clones, 86% of them seen only once. This receptor was obtained from a man over 45 with renal cell carcinoma. The material sequenced was blood, taken from a patient whose treatment included radiotherapy and nephrectomy. This chain joins TRBV18 and TRBJ2-3; TRBD2 is a possible D gene (6 bases). The CDR3 DNA follows: TGTGCCAGCTCACCAGCGACCCGGGACTCCTTTAGCACAGATACGCAGTATTTT. This sequence encodes CASSPATRDSFSTDTQYF.